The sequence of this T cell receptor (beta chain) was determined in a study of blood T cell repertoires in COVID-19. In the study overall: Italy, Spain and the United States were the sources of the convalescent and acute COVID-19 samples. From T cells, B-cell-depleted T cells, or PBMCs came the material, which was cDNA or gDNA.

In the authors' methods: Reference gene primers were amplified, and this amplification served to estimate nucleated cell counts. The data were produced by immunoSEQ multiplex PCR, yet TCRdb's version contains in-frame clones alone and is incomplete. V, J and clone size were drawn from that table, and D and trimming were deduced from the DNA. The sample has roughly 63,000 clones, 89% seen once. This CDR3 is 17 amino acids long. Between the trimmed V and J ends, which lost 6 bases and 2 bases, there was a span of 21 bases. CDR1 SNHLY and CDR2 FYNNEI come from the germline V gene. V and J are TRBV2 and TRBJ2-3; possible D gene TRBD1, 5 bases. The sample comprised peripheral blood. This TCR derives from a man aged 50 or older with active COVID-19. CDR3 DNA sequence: TGTGCCAGCAGAATGTCCCTAGGGGTTTCAAACACAGATACGCAGTATTTT. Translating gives CASRMSLGVSNTDTQYF.